The clone carrying this TCR beta chain appeared many times. These data belong to a study of low-dose radiotherapy and immunotherapy resistance in tumors. With TRAV- and TRBV-specific primers, first-strand cDNA was made, covering the alpha and beta chains. PCR amplification of the TCRs was performed with Phusion for 20 to 25 PCR cycles, and it relied on a constant-region primer together with a V-primer adapter. Following isolation, mRNA was amplified via in vitro transcription. TCRdb reprocessed the reads with MiXCR, giving one entry per CDR3 protein. Among around 83,000 distinct CDR3 sequences, approximately 20% were seen once, and the ten largest hold over 4.5%. Time point: before trial treatment. Eligibility required advanced solid tumors lacking tumor-infiltrating lymphocytes. Trimming stripped 2 bases from V and 0 bases from J, with 5 bases between. The CDR3 runs 14 residues.

This receptor was identified in a male donor with prostate cancer. This chain links TRBV12-3 or TRBV12-4 with TRBJ2-1; the D gene is possibly TRBD2 (5 bases). The sequences come from PBMCs, collected before treatment. CDR3 loop: CASSLSGSYNEQFF. CDR3 nucleotides: TGTGCCAGCAGTTTAAGCGGCTCCTACAATGAGCAGTTCTTC.